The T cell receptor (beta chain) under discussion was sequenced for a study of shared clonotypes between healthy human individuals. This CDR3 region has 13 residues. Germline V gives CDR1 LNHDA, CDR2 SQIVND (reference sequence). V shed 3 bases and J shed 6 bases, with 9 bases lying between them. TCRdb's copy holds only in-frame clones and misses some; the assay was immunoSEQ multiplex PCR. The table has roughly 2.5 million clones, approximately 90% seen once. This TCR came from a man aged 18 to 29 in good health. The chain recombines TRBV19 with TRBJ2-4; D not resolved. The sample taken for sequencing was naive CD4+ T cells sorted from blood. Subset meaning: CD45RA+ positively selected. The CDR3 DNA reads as TGTGCCAGTAGTATCATGTATGGAAACATTCAGTACTTC. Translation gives CASSIMYGNIQYF.